The 10 T cell receptor beta chains listed next were all sequenced from one sample in a study of T cell responses to AZD1222 COVID-19 vaccine. Data came from immunoSEQ multiplex PCR; TCRdb stores just in-frame clones and leaves some out. This table holds around 120,000 clones, 70% to 85% found once. The sequenced sample was peripheral blood, obtained on day 0 of AZD1222 vaccination. These receptors were obtained from an adult in good health.

The rearrangement joins TRBV11-3 to TRBJ2-2, with TRBD1 identical over 7 bases. This CDR3 is 16 amino acids long. V was clipped by 3 bases and J by 5 bases; unmatched bases: 9. Germline V lookup: CDR1 SGHNT, CDR2 YENEEA. The CDR3 region has the DNA TGTGCCAGCAGCTTGATCCGAGACAGGGAGACCGGGGAGCTGTTTTTT. It translates to CASSLIRDRETGELFF.

The rearrangement joins TRBV28 to TRBJ2-5, with D uncertain. This CDR3 is built from 13 residues. Trimming removed 6 bases from V and 5 bases from J, with 13 bases in between. Germline V gene data show CDR1 as MDHEN and CDR2 as SYDVKM. The CDR3 here is CASRTTLWETQYF. CDR3 in DNA: TGTGCCAGCAGGACAACCCTTTGGGAGACCCAGTACTTC.

V usage is TRBV25-1 and J usage is TRBJ2-7; 7 bases are shared with TRBD1. This CDR3 spans 13 amino acids. Germline loops: CDR1 MGHDK, CDR2 SYGVNS. Trimming took 4 bases from V and 3 from J; bases not matched to a gene: 3. The CDR3 DNA follows: TGTGCCAGCAGTGGGGGACAGTTCTACGAGCAGTACTTC. It yields the protein CASSGGQFYEQYF.

V is TRBV29-1 and J is TRBJ2-5, with D possibly TRBD2 on 6 matching bases. This CDR3 comprises 15 residues. V was cut by 7 bases and J by 2 bases, with 20 bases left in between. Germline-derived CDR1 and CDR2 are SQVTM and ANQGSEA. The CDR3 bases are TGCAGCGCAACGTCGGGCGGGGCCCCTCAAGAGACCCAGTACTTC. This gives the protein CSATSGGAPQETQYF.

The chain links TRBV6-5 to TRBJ1-2; 10 nucleotides agree with TRBD1. There are 15 residues in the CDR3. V was clipped by 5 bases and J by 4 bases; unmatched bases: 7. Germline lookup yields CDR1 MNHEY and CDR2 SVGAGI. As DNA, the CDR3 is TGTGCCAGCAGTCAGGGACAGGGGATATCCTATGGCTACACCTTC. It codes for CASSQGQGISYGYTF.

This clone was observed a single time. This rearrangement joins TRBV6-2 or TRBV6-3 to TRBJ1-1; no definite D call. V dropped 5 bases and J dropped 0 bases, with 10 bases sitting between them. Germline CDR1 and CDR2: MNHEY and SVGEGT. CDR3 length: 14 residues. CDR3 region: CASSGRAVNTEAFF. The CDR3 region has the DNA TGTGCCAGCAGTGGACGGGCGGTGAACACTGAAGCTTTCTTT.

The chain recombines TRBV6-5 with TRBJ2-2, with a possible D match to TRBD1 (6 bases). The CDR3 length is 15 residues. Germline lookup yields CDR1 MNHEY and CDR2 SVGAGI. The germline V and J ends were trimmed by 2 bases and 5 bases, with 12 bases remaining between them. The CDR3 loop is CASSYQGFGTGELFF. CDR3 coding DNA: TGTGCCAGCAGTTACCAGGGGTTCGGGACCGGGGAGCTGTTTTTT.

This clone was counted between two and nine times. V usage is TRBV6-5 and J usage is TRBJ1-1; D gene unclear. V was shortened by 6 bases and J by 4 bases, with 9 bases between the two germline ends. Per germline, CDR1 MNHEY and CDR2 SVGAGI. CDR3 size: 12 residues. The CDR3 coding sequence is TGTGCCAGCAGCACTCCGGCCACTGAAGCTTTCTTT. The encoded protein is CASSTPATEAFF.

The chain links TRBV18 to TRBJ2-7, with a weak D call TRBD1 (5 bases). Trimming stripped 6 bases from V and 6 bases from J, with 9 bases between. The CDR3 loop spans 11 amino acids. In germline, CDR1 is KGHSH, CDR2 LQKENI. This CDR3 reads CASSDKTEQYF. The CDR3 DNA sequence: TGTGCCAGCTCGGACAAAACCGAGCAGTACTTC. The full variable domain, completed using reference TRBV18 and TRBJ2-7, is NAGVMQNPRHLVRRRGQEARLRCSPMKGHSHVYWYRQLPEEGLKFMVYLQKENIIDESGMPKERFSAEFPKEGPSILRIQQVVRGDSAAYFCASSDKTEQYFGPGTRLTVT.

This chain connects TRBV5-1 to TRBJ2-1; a possible D gene is TRBD2 (5 bases). Germline V CDR1 and CDR2: SGHRS, YFSETQ. The CDR3 runs 15 residues. The V and J ends lost 0 bases and 3 bases respectively, with 10 bases between them. CDR3 in amino acids: CASSLAPGIYNEQFF. CDR3 nucleotides: TGCGCCAGCAGCTTGGCTCCGGGAATCTACAATGAGCAGTTCTTC. The full variable domain, in which reference TRBV5-1 and TRBJ2-1 provide the parts outside the CDR3, is KAGVTQTPRYLIKTRGQQVTLSCSPISGHRSVSWYQQTPGQGLQFLFEYFSETQRNKGNFPGRFSGRQFSNSRSEMNVSTLELGDSALYLCASSLAPGIYNEQFFGPGTRLTVL.